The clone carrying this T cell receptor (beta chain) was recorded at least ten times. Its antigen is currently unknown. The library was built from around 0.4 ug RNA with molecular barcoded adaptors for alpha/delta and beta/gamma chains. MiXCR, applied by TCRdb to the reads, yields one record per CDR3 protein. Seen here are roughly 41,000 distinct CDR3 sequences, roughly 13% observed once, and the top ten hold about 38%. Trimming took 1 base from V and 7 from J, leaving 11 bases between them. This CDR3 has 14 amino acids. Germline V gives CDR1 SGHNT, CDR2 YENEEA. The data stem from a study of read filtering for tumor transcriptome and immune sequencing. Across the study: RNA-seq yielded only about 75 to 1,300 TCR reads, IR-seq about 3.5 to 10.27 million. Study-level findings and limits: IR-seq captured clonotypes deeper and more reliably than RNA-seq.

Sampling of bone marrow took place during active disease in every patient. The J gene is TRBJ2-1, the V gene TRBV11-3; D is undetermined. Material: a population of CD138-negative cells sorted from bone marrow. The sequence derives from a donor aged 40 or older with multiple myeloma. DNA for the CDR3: TGTGCCAGCAGCTTAGGTGATGGTGGAAATGAGCAGTTCTTC. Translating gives CASSLGDGGNEQFF. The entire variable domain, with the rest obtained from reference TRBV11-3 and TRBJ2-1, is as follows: EAGVVQSPRYKIIEKKQPVAFWCNPISGHNTLYWYLQNLGQGPELLIRYENEEAVDDSQLPKDRFSAERLKGVDSTLKIQPAELGDSAVYLCASSLGDGGNEQFFGPGTRLTVL.